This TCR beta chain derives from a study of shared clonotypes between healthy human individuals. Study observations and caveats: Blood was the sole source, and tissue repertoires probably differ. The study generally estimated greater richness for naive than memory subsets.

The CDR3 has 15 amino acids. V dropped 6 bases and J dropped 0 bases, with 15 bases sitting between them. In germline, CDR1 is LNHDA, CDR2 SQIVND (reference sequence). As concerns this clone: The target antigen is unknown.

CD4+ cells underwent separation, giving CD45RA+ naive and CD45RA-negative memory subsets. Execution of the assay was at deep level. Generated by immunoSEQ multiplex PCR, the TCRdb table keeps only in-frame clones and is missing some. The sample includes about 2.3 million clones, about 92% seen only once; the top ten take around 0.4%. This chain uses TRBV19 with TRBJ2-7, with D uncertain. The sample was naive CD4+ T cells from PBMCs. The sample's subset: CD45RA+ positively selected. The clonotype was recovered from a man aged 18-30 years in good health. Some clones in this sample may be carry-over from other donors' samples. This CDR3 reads CASSLVGGASYEQYF. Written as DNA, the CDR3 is TGTGCCAGTAGCTTAGTGGGCGGCGCCTCCTACGAGCAGTACTTC.